The entry below describes one TCR beta chain. How the authors handled the data: Amplification with reference gene primers provided the estimates of nucleated cell counts. The protocol was immunoSEQ multiplex PCR, while the TCRdb copy is restricted to in-frame clones and leaves out a portion. From that table come the V and J calls and clone size; the DNA was used to work out D and trimming. The sample contains 38,000 or so clones, 81% of which appear only once. These data originate in a study of blood T cell repertoires in COVID-19. Overall study: COVID-19 samples from acute and convalescent phases originated in the United States, Italy and Spain. PBMCs, B-cell-depleted T cells, or T cells were the source of the cDNA or gDNA that made up the material.

The CDR3 spans 14 residues. Trimming took off 4 bases at V and 4 bases at J, with 10 bases between the two ends. From germline, CDR1 is SGHNT and CDR2 YENEEA. The receptor was derived from a human donor in a cohort sampled during active or convalescent COVID-19. The donor label of this sample is uncertain. The chain uses TRBV11-3 and TRBJ2-2, with a possible D match to TRBD1 (5 bases). Sequencing was done on a sample of peripheral blood. The CDR3 loop is CASSSYRSTGELFF. In DNA form, the CDR3 reads TGTGCCAGCAGCTCCTACAGGAGCACCGGGGAGCTGTTTTTT. The full variable domain, its missing parts supplied by reference TRBV11-3 and TRBJ2-2, is EAGVVQSPRYKIIEKKQPVAFWCNPISGHNTLYWYLQNLGQGPELLIRYENEEAVDDSQLPKDRFSAERLKGVDSTLKIQPAELGDSAVYLCASSSYRSTGELFFGEGSRLTVL.